This TCR beta chain was identified during a study of blood T cell repertoires in COVID-19. Source study methods: Counts of nucleated cells, estimated from reference gene primer amplification, were obtained. This table comes from immunoSEQ multiplex PCR, and its TCRdb copy is limited to in-frame clones, with some not included. V and J calls and clone size come straight from that table; D and trimming were deduced from the DNA. The data hold approximately 110,000 clones, with 81% observed a single time. The CDR3 totals 13 residues. Trimming removed 7 bases at V and 3 bases at J, with 10 bases between. The clonotype comes from a woman aged 70-85 years with acute or convalescent COVID-19. Sequencing was carried out using peripheral blood. The rearrangement uses TRBV12-3 or TRBV12-4 and TRBJ2-1; a weak D match, TRBD2 (6 bases). The CDR3 DNA reads as TGTGCCAGCACCCCGGGGGTCTACAATGAGCAGTTCTTC. As protein: CASTPGVYNEQFF.